These T cell receptor beta chains were read from a single sample in a study of CD8 T cells in Susac syndrome. TCRdb processed the immunoSEQ multiplex PCR reads anew with MiXCR; each CDR3 protein has one entry. The data hold about 300,000 distinct CDR3 sequences, with 70% to 90% observed a single time. Input material: CD8+ T cells from PBMCs. The source is a human donor with multiple sclerosis. CDR3s include the opening cysteine and the closing phenylalanine or tryptophan. Fields, in order: CDR3 DNA, CDR3 protein, D gene, J gene, V gene, clone size. A D gene is named only where the DNA matches it firmly. Clone size is stated in some rows and not others, as once, few, many or a class when expanded.

CDR3nt: TGTGCCAGCAGCCTAACCACAGGGGGGACTTACAATGAGCAGTTCTTC; CDR3aa: CASSLTTGGTYNEQFF; d_gene: NA; j_gene: TRBJ2-1; v_gene: TRBV21-1; abundance: NA
CDR3nt: TGCGCCAGCAGCCAACTCGGGATCGATACGCAGTATTTT; CDR3aa: CASSQLGIDTQYF; d_gene: NA; j_gene: TRBJ2-3; v_gene: TRBV4-1; abundance: NA
CDR3nt: TGTGCCACCCTCCGCCAGGGCAATGAGCAGTTCTTC; CDR3aa: CATLRQGNEQFF; d_gene: NA; j_gene: TRBJ2-1; v_gene: TRBV7-9; abundance: NA
CDR3nt: TGTGCCAGCGGCAAGGGGCTAGCGGGAGAGGAGACCCAGTACTTC; CDR3aa: CASGKGLAGEETQYF; d_gene: TRBD2; j_gene: TRBJ2-5; v_gene: TRBV13; abundance: NA
CDR3nt: TGTGCCAGCAGTTACCGTCCTCCCGGGGGATCGGAGTATGAGCAGTTCTTC; CDR3aa: CASSYRPPGGSEYEQFF; d_gene: NA; j_gene: TRBJ2-1; v_gene: TRBV6-5; abundance: NA
CDR3nt: TGTGCCAGTAACCGGGGGGCGGCAGAGCAGTTCTTC; CDR3aa: CASNRGAAEQFF; d_gene: NA; j_gene: TRBJ2-1; v_gene: TRBV19; abundance: NA
CDR3nt: TGTGCCAGCACTCGGCCGGGACTAGTGGAAGAGACCCAGTACTTC; CDR3aa: CASTRPGLVEETQYF; d_gene: TRBD2; j_gene: TRBJ2-5; v_gene: TRBV28; abundance: NA
CDR3nt: TGTGCCAGCAGCCAGGGGGACAATGAGCAGTTCTTC; CDR3aa: CASSQGDNEQFF; d_gene: TRBD1; j_gene: TRBJ2-1; v_gene: TRBV6-6; abundance: few
CDR3nt: TGTGCCAGTAGTATAACGGATAGCTCCTACGAGCAGTACTTC; CDR3aa: CASSITDSSYEQYF; d_gene: NA; j_gene: TRBJ2-7; v_gene: TRBV19; abundance: once
CDR3nt: TGTGCCAGCAGCCAAGATCGCTACAATGAGCAGTTCTTC; CDR3aa: CASSQDRYNEQFF; d_gene: NA; j_gene: TRBJ2-1; v_gene: TRBV14; abundance: NA
CDR3nt: TGTGCCAGCAGTCACGGCAGACAAACCTACGAGCAGTACTTC; CDR3aa: CASSHGRQTYEQYF; d_gene: NA; j_gene: TRBJ2-7; v_gene: TRBV6-6; abundance: NA
CDR3nt: TGTGCCAGCAGCTTAACGGACAGTTCCGGGGAGCTGTTTTTT; CDR3aa: CASSLTDSSGELFF; d_gene: NA; j_gene: TRBJ2-2; v_gene: TRBV7-3; abundance: NA
CDR3nt: TGTGCCAGCAGTACGGACGGAGAAATAGACAATGAGCAGTTCTTC; CDR3aa: CASSTDGEIDNEQFF; d_gene: NA; j_gene: TRBJ2-1; v_gene: TRBV7-2; abundance: NA
CDR3nt: TGTGCCAGCAGGACACCCAGGGAAAGCTCCTACAATGAGCAGTTCTTC; CDR3aa: CASRTPRESSYNEQFF; d_gene: NA; j_gene: TRBJ2-1; v_gene: TRBV6-2/TRBV6-3; abundance: NA
CDR3nt: TGCAGTGCAGACATCGGGACCCCAGAGACCCAGTACTTC; CDR3aa: CSADIGTPETQYF; d_gene: NA; j_gene: TRBJ2-5; v_gene: TRBV20-1; abundance: NA
CDR3nt: TGTGCCAGTAGTATTTCCCAGGGGACCAAAAACATTCAGTACTTC; CDR3aa: CASSISQGTKNIQYF; d_gene: NA; j_gene: TRBJ2-4; v_gene: TRBV19; abundance: NA
CDR3nt: TGTGCCAGCAGCCCTGTTCAGGGGGGCGCGGACACAGATACGCAGTATTTT; CDR3aa: CASSPVQGGADTDTQYF; d_gene: NA; j_gene: TRBJ2-3; v_gene: TRBV7-8; abundance: NA
CDR3nt: TGTGCCAGTAGTATACCTGGGGGTGAGCAGTTCTTC; CDR3aa: CASSIPGGEQFF; d_gene: NA; j_gene: TRBJ2-1; v_gene: TRBV19; abundance: NA
CDR3nt: TGTGCCAGCAGCTTAGGCCGGAACGGGATCACAGATACGCAGTATTTT; CDR3aa: CASSLGRNGITDTQYF; d_gene: NA; j_gene: TRBJ2-3; v_gene: TRBV11-3; abundance: NA
CDR3nt: TGCGCCAGCAGCCAAGATACTAGCCTGAGCTCCTACAATGAGCAGTTCTTC; CDR3aa: CASSQDTSLSSYNEQFF; d_gene: NA; j_gene: TRBJ2-1; v_gene: TRBV4-3; abundance: NA
CDR3nt: TGTGCCAGCAGCTCCCAGGGGAGTGCTGAAGCTTTCTTT; CDR3aa: CASSSQGSAEAFF; d_gene: NA; j_gene: TRBJ1-1; v_gene: TRBV7-9; abundance: NA
CDR3nt: TGTGCCACCTCGGCGGGGGGGCCGTGGAGCACAGATACGCAGTATTTT; CDR3aa: CATSAGGPWSTDTQYF; d_gene: TRBD2; j_gene: TRBJ2-3; v_gene: TRBV25-1; abundance: once
CDR3nt: TGTGCCAGCAGTTTTCTCGTAGCGGGAGGGCCCGGCAATGAGCAGTTCTTC; CDR3aa: CASSFLVAGGPGNEQFF; d_gene: TRBD2; j_gene: TRBJ2-1; v_gene: TRBV27; abundance: NA
CDR3nt: TGTGCCAGCAGCCCCCTTGGTCCGTCTAACAATCAGCCCCAGCATTTT; CDR3aa: CASSPLGPSNNQPQHF; d_gene: NA; j_gene: TRBJ1-5; v_gene: TRBV12-3/TRBV12-4; abundance: NA
CDR3nt: TGTGCCAGCAGCCTGGACAGGGGGCTTACCGGGGAGCTGTTTTTT; CDR3aa: CASSLDRGLTGELFF; d_gene: TRBD1; j_gene: TRBJ2-2; v_gene: TRBV27; abundance: once
CDR3nt: TGCAGTGCTAGTATCACTAGCCCTACCAATGAGCAGTTCTTC; CDR3aa: CSASITSPTNEQFF; d_gene: NA; j_gene: TRBJ2-1; v_gene: TRBV20-1; abundance: NA
CDR3nt: TGTGCCAGCAGTTTTGCCAATCAGCCCCAGCATTTT; CDR3aa: CASSFANQPQHF; d_gene: NA; j_gene: TRBJ1-5; v_gene: TRBV27; abundance: few
CDR3nt: TGTGCCTGGAGTATCCTGACTCCAGCTAACTATGGCTACACCTTC; CDR3aa: CAWSILTPANYGYTF; d_gene: NA; j_gene: TRBJ1-2; v_gene: TRBV30; abundance: NA
CDR3nt: TGCGCCAGCGGGGGGACTCTGGGAGGCACCGGGGAGCTGTTTTTT; CDR3aa: CASGGTLGGTGELFF; d_gene: NA; j_gene: TRBJ2-2; v_gene: TRBV4-3; abundance: NA
CDR3nt: TGTGCCAGCAGCTTAGGGTACTCTACGGAAGCTTTCTTT; CDR3aa: CASSLGYSTEAFF; d_gene: NA; j_gene: TRBJ1-1; v_gene: TRBV7-2; abundance: few